One sample yielded the 12 T cell receptor beta chains listed below, sequenced in a study. TCRdb redid the calling of the RT-PCR reads with MiXCR, one entry per CDR3 protein. This table holds a few hundred distinct CDR3 sequences, 50% found once. Sequencing was performed on memory CD4+ T cells from salivary gland. These receptors were obtained from a female donor with primary Sjogren's syndrome.

This sequence joins TRBV10-3 and TRBJ2-1, with 7 nucleotides matching TRBD1. Per germline, CDR1 ENHRY and CDR2 SYGVKD. This CDR3 region has 14 residues. The J segment lost 3 bases and the V segment lost 5 bases, leaving 4 bases of the junction unmatched. CDR3 nucleotides: TGTGCCATCAGTCCGGGACAGCTCTACAATGAGCAGTTCTTC. It codes for CAISPGQLYNEQFF.

The CDR3 loop reads CASSGQILNTEAFF. Here the CDR3 DNA reads TGTGCCAGCAGCGGACAGATTTTGAACACTGAAGCTTTCTTT. The chain is built from TRBV5-4 and TRBJ1-1; tentatively, D is TRBD1 (6 bases). This CDR3 spans 14 amino acids. Trimming took 4 bases from V and 0 from J, leaving 10 bases between them. Germline V lookup: CDR1 SGHNT, CDR2 YYREEE (reference sequence).

This clonotype appeared a single time. V gene TRBV6-5 combines with J gene TRBJ1-2, with D hard to call. This CDR3 has 15 amino acids. The V end was cut by 2 bases, the J end by 7 bases, with 17 bases between. Germline V gives CDR1 MNHEY, CDR2 SVGAGI. CDR3 nucleotide sequence: TGTGCCAGCAGTTACGCCGGGCAACAACGCGGTGGCTACACCTTC. Its translation: CASSYAGQQRGGYTF.

This clonotype counts as large. The chain carries TRBV27 and TRBJ2-1; TRBD2 matches 13 bases. The CDR3 runs 16 residues. Germline CDR1 reads MNHEY; CDR2 reads SMNVEV (reference sequence). The ends lost 6 bases at V and 8 bases at J; junction bases unmatched: 10. The CDR3 DNA reads as TGTGCCAGCAGCGGACTAGCGGGAGTTAGTGTCGATGAGCAGTTCTTC. Translating gives CASSGLAGVSVDEQFF.

In its sample, this clonotype ranks as medium-sized. This chain joins TRBV24-1 and TRBJ2-3; D is possibly TRBD2 (5 bases). The germline V gene encodes CDR1 KGHDR and CDR2 SFDVKD. Trimming cost V 5 bases and J 2 bases, with 10 bases left between them. This CDR3 spans 14 amino acids. The CDR3, as DNA: TGTGCCACCAGTGGGCGGGTTTCCACAGATACGCAGTATTTT. Encoded protein: CATSGRVSTDTQYF.

V is TRBV5-1 and J is TRBJ1-1, with D hard to call. Germline V lookup: CDR1 SGHRS, CDR2 YFSETQ. V lost 0 bases and J 0 bases, leaving 3 bases between the germline ends. The CDR3 length is 13 residues. The CDR3 nucleotides are TGCGCCAGCAGCTTGGTCCTGAACACTGAAGCTTTCTTT. It yields the protein CASSLVLNTEAFF.

This clonotype ranks as large. V usage is TRBV7-2 and J usage is TRBJ1-5; the D is unclear. Germline CDR1 reads SGHTA; CDR2 reads FQGNSA. The CDR3 has 13 amino acids. The V end lost 4 bases, the J end lost 0 bases, and 4 bases lay between the germline ends. Written as DNA, the CDR3 is TGTGCCAGCAGCTCGAGTAGCAATCAGCCCCAGCATTTT. Its translation is CASSSSSNQPQHF.

This clonotype is medium-sized. The chain uses TRBV27 and TRBJ2-5, with 8 positions matching TRBD2. The CDR3 spans 16 residues. Germline V gene sequence: CDR1 MNHEY, CDR2 SMNVEV (reference sequence). V shed 3 bases, J shed 1 base, and the junction held 7 bases outside the gene matches. CDR3 DNA sequence: TGTGCCAGCAGTTTGGGTCGGGGGGGGTTCCAAGAGACCCAGTACTTC. It codes for CASSLGRGGFQETQYF.

This clonotype appeared once. The chain has TRBV11-1 and TRBJ2-3; 7 bases are a match to TRBD2. The length of the CDR3 is 17 residues. CDR1 SGHAT and CDR2 FQDESV come from the germline V gene (reference sequence). V shed 2 bases and J 0 bases; nucleotides not matched to a gene: 8. The CDR3 loop reads CASSLRAASGSTDTQYF. The CDR3 DNA reads as TGTGCCAGCAGCTTAAGGGCGGCTAGCGGTAGCACAGATACGCAGTATTTT.

The V call is TRBV7-2, the J call TRBJ1-1; 9 nucleotides align to TRBD1. CDR3 length: 15 residues. J lost 4 bases, V lost 5 bases, and 8 bases had no gene match. Germline lookup yields CDR1 SGHTA and CDR2 FQGNSA. CDR3 sequence (DNA): TGTGCCAGCAGCCCCAGGACAGGGGAGGGCACTGAAGCTTTCTTT. Translating gives CASSPRTGEGTEAFF. Complete variable domain (other parts from reference TRBV7-2 and TRBJ1-1): GAGVSQSPSNKVTEKGKDVELRCDPISGHTALYWYRQSLGQGLEFLIYFQGNSAPDKSGLPSDRFSAERTGGSVSTLTIQRTQQEDSAVYLCASSPRTGEGTEAFFGQGTRLTVV.

By sample fraction, this clonotype is large (0.1 to 1%). V gene TRBV12-3 or TRBV12-4 combines with J gene TRBJ2-6; D is unclear. The CDR3 is 12 residues long. The V end was cut by 7 bases, the J end by 5 bases, with 6 bases between. The CDR3 spells CASTPRANVLTF. The CDR3 nucleotides are TGTGCCAGCACCCCAAGGGCCAACGTCCTGACTTTC.

This clonotype is labeled as large. The chain links TRBV29-1 to TRBJ2-4; possibly TRBD1 for D (6 bases). Germline lookup yields CDR1 SQVTM and CDR2 ANQGSEA. V lost 0 bases, J lost 4 bases, and 13 bases lay in between. CDR3 length: 15 residues. The CDR3 loop is CSVEDQVQGKNIQYF. For the CDR3, the DNA is TGCAGCGTTGAAGATCAAGTTCAGGGGAAAAACATTCAGTACTTC.